Sequencing of this T cell receptor beta chain was carried out in a study of blood T cell repertoires in COVID-19. Across the study: Collection of acute and convalescent COVID-19 samples took place in the United States, Italy and Spain. Sample material is recorded as cDNA or gDNA derived from T cells, B-cell-depleted T cells, or PBMCs.

The V gene's germline CDR1 is MGHRA and CDR2 YSYEKL. J lost 8 bases, V lost 3 bases, and 13 bases had no gene match. The length of the CDR3 is 17 residues. Under the authors' procedure: Cell counts per sample came from amplifying reference gene primers. This table comes from immunoSEQ multiplex PCR, and its TCRdb copy is limited to in-frame clones, with some not included. V, J and clone size derive from that table, while D and trimming were established from the DNA sequence. The top ten clones hold 12% of a sample with about 180,000 clones, approximately 78% of them seen once. The sequence was obtained from a woman aged 80 or over with COVID-19, enrolled during active disease. Sequencing was performed on peripheral blood. This chain joins TRBV4-1 and TRBJ2-1; 10 nucleotides line up with TRBD2. The CDR3 DNA reads as TGCGCCAGCAGCCACTCGAGGGTAGCTAGCGGGAGCGATGAGCAGTTCTTC. Residues: CASSHSRVASGSDEQFF.